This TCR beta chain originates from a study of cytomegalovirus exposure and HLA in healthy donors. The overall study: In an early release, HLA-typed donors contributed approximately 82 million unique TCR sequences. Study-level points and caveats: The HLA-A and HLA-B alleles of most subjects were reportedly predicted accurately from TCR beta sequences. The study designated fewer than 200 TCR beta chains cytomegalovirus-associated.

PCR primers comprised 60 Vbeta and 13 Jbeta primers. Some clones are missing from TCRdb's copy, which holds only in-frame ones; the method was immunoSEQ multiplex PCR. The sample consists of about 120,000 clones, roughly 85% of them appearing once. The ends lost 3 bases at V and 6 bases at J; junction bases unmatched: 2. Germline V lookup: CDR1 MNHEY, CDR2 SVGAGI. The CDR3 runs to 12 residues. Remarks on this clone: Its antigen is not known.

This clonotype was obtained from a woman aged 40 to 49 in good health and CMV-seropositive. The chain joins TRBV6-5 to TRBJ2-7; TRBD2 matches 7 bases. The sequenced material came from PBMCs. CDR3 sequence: CASSYGGGEQYF. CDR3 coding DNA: TGTGCCAGCAGTTATGGGGGGGGCGAGCAGTACTTC.